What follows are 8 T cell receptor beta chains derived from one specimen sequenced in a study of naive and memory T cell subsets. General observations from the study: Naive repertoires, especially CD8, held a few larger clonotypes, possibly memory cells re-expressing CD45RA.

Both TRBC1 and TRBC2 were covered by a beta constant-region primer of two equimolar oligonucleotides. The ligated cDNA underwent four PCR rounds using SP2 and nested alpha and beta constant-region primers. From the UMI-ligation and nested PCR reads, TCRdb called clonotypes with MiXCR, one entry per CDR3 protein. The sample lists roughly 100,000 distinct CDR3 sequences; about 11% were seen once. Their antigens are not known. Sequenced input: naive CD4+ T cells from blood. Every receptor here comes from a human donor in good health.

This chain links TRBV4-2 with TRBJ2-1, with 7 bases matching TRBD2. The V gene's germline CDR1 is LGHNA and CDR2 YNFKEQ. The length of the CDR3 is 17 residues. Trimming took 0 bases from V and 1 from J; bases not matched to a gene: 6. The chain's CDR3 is CASSQERRTSSYNEQFF. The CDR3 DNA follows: TGTGCCAGCAGCCAAGAGAGAAGGACTAGTTCCTACAATGAGCAGTTCTTC.

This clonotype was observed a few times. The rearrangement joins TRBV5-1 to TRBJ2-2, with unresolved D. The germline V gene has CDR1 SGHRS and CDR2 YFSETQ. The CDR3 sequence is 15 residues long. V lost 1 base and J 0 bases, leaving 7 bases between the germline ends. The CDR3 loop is CASSLTTSNTGELFF. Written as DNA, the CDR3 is TGCGCCAGCAGCTTGACCACCTCGAACACCGGGGAGCTGTTTTTT.

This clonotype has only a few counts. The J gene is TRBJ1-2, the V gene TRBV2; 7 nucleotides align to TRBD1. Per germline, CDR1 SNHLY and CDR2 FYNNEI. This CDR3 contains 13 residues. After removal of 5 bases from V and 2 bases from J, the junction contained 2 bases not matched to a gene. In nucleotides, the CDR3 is TGTGCCAGCAGTAAGACAGGGAACTATGGCTACACCTTC. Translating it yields CASSKTGNYGYTF.

CDR3: CASSSVTGILSEAFF. In nucleotides, the CDR3 is TGTGCCAGCAGTTCGGTAACAGGGATTTTATCAGAAGCTTTCTTT. The rearrangement links TRBV27 to TRBJ1-1, with a possible D match to TRBD1 (6 bases). Trimming took 4 bases from V and 8 from J, leaving 20 bases between them. The CDR3 has 15 residues. Germline V gives CDR1 MNHEY, CDR2 SMNVEV (reference sequence).

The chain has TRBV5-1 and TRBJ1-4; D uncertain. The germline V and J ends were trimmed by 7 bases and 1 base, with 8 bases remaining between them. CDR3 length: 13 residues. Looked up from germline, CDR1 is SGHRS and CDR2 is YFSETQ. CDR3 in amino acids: CASAGGTNEKLFF. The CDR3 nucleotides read TGCGCCAGCGCGGGAGGAACTAATGAAAAACTGTTTTTT.

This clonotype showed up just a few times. CDR3 DNA: TGCAGCCCAAAAACCCGACGGACCTTCTACGAGCAGTACTTC. Amino acid sequence: CSPKTRRTFYEQYF. This chain connects TRBV29-1 to TRBJ2-7, with D unclear. The CDR3 is made up of 14 amino acids. V was clipped by 8 bases and J by 3 bases, with 20 bases between them. Germline assignment: CDR1 SQVTM and CDR2 ANQGSEA.

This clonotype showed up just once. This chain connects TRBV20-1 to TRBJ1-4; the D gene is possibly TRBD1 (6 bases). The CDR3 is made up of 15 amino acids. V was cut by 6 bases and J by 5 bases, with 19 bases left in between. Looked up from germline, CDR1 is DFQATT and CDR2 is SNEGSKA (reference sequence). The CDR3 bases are TGCAGTGCCACCCCCATGCGGGGGGCGAATGAAAAACTGTTTTTT. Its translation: CSATPMRGANEKLFF.

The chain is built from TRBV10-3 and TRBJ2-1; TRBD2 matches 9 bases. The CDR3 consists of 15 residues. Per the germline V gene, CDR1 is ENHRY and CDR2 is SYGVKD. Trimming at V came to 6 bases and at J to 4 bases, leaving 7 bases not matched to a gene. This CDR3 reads CAIREERGEYNEQFF. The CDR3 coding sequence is TGTGCCATCAGGGAAGAGCGGGGGGAGTACAATGAGCAGTTCTTC.